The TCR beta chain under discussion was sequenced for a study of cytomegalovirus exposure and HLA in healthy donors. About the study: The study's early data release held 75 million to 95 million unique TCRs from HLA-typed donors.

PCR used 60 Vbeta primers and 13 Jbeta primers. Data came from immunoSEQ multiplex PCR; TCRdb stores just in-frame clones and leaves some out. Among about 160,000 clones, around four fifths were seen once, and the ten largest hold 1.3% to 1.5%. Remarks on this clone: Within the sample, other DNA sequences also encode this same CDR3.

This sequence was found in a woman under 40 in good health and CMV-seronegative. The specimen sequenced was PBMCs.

The DNA for the CDR3 is TGTGCCTGGAGTGTACAGGGGGACCAGCCCCAGCATTTT. Amino acid sequence: CAWSVQGDQPQHF. The gene calls are TRBV30 and TRBJ1-5; 8 bases align to TRBD1. Germline-derived CDR1 and CDR2 are GTSNPN and SVGIG (reference sequence). There are 13 residues in the CDR3. The V gene end was trimmed by 0 bases and the J gene end by 7 bases; junction bases not matched to a gene: 2.